This T cell receptor (beta chain) was captured by sequencing in a study of response to subunit inactivated influenza vaccine. Trimming removed 2 bases from V and 8 bases from J; junction bases left unmatched: 7. The germline V gene has CDR1 GTSNPN and CDR2 SVGIG (reference sequence). The CDR3 loop spans 13 amino acids. The table lists this clonotype with a few counts. TCRdb passed the RT-PCR reads through MiXCR, listing each CDR3 protein once. The repertoire includes a few hundred thousand distinct CDR3 sequences, less than 15% of them detected once, and over 6.5% sits in the top ten. The chain uses TRBV30 and TRBJ1-2; 8 nucleotides match TRBD1. The sample consisted of non-naive T cells sorted from PBMCs, taken around 15 days before vaccination. This sequence was found in a man aged 45-60 years who received an inactivated influenza vaccine. The CDR3: CAWSSTGGRGYTF. CDR3 bases: TGTGCCTGGAGTTCTACAGGGGGGAGAGGCTACACCTTC.